This T cell receptor (beta chain) was sequenced in a study of beta chain features in type 1 diabetes. Across the study: The patient and healthy donor groups were comparable for age, gender and cell yields. Study-wide findings and caveats: Shorter TCRB CDR3s, moderately but significantly so, were found in Type 1 diabetes patients in all four CD4+ subsets. When cDNA is sequenced, cells with high TCR expression could be over-represented.

CD4+ naive, central memory, regulatory and stem cell-like memory cells were sorted via CD45RO/CCR7/CD25/CD127/CD95/CD27. Expressed TCRB transcripts were sequenced because the entire RNA isolate underwent reverse transcription. Assay used: immunoSEQ multiplex PCR; TCRdb lists only in-frame clones, some missing. This sample has approximately 380,000 clones, with roughly 16% found just once. Notes on this clone: Its antigen is unidentified.

V lost 4 bases and J lost 7; bases outside the gene matches: 8. Germline V gene sequence: CDR1 SGHRS, CDR2 YFSETQ. The CDR3 runs to 14 residues. This rearrangement joins TRBV5-1 to TRBJ1-2; the match to TRBD1 covers 9 bases. Sequenced sample: naive CD4+ T cells from blood. This TCR derives from a young woman in good health. The CDR3 reads CASSESGTGFGYTF. The DNA of the CDR3 is TGCGCCAGCAGCGAATCCGGGACAGGGTTTGGCTACACCTTC.